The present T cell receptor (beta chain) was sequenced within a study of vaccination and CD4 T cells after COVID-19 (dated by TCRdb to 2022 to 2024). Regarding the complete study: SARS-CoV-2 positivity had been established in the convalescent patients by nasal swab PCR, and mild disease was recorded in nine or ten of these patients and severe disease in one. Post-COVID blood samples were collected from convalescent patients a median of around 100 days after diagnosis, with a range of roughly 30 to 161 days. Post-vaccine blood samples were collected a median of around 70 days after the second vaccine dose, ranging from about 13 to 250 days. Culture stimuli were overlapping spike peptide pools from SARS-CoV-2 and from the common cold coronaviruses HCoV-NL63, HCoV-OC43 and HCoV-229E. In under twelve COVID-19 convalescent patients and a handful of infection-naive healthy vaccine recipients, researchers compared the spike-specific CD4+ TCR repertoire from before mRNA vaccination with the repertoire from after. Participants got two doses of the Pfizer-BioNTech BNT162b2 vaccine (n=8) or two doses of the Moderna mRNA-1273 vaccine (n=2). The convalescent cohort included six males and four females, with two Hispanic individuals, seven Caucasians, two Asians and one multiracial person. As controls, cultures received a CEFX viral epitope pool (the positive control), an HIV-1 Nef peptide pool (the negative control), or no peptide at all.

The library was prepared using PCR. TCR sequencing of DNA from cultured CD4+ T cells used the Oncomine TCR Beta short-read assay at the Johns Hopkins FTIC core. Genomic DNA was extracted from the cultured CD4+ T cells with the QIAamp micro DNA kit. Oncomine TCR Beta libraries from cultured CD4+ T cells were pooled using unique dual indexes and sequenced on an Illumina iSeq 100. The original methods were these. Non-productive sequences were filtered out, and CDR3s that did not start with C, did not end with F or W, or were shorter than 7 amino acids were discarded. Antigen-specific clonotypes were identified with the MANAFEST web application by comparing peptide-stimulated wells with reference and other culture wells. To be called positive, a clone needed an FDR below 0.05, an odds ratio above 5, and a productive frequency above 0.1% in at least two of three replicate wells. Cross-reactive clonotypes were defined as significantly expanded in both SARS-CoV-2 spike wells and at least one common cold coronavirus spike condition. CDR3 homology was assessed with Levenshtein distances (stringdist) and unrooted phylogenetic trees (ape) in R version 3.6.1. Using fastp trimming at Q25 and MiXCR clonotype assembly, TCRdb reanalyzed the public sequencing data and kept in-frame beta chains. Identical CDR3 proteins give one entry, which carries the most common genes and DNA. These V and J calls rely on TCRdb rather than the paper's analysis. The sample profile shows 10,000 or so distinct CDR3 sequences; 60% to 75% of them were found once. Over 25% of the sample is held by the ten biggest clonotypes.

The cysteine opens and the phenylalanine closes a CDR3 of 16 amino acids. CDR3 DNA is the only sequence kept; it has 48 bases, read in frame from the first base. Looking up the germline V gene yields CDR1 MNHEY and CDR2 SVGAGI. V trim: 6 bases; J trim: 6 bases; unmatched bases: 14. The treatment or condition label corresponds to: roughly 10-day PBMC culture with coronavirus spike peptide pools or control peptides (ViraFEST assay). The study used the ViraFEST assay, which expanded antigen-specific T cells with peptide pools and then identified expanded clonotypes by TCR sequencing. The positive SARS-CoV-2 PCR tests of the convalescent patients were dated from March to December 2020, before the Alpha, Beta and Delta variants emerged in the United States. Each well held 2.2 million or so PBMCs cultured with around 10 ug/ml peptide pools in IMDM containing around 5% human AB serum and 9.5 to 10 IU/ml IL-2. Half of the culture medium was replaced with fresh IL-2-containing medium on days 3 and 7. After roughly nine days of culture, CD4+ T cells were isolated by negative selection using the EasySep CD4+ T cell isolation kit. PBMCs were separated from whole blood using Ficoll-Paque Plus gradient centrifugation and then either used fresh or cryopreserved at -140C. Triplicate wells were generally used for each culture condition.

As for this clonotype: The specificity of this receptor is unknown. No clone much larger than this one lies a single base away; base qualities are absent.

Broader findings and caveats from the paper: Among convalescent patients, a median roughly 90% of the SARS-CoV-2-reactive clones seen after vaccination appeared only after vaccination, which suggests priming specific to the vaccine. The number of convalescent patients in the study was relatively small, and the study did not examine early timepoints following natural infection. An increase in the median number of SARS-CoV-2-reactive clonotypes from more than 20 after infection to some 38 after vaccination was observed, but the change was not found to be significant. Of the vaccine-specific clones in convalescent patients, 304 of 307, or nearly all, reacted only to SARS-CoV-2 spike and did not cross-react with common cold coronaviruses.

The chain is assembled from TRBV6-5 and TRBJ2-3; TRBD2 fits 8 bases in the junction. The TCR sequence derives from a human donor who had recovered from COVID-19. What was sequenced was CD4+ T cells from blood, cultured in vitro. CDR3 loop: CASRYSRRGAADTQYF. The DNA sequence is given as TGTGCCAGCAGATACAGCCGGCGGGGGGCGGCGGATACGCAGTATTTT.